One and the same sample provided the 28 T cell receptor beta chains below, sequenced in a study of blood T cell repertoires in COVID-19. Profiled with immunoSEQ multiplex PCR; TCRdb holds only in-frame clones, not every one. The sample has fewer than 40,000 clones, around nine tenths seen once. The specimen was peripheral blood. The receptors were gathered from a man in his 60s with active COVID-19.

The V and J genes are TRBV5-1 and TRBJ1-3; TRBD1 matches at 7 bases. The CDR3 sequence is 16 residues long. J gave up 0 bases and V 3 bases, and 6 bases lay outside the gene matches. The germline CDR1 and CDR2 sequences are SGHRS and YFSETQ. The CDR3 is CASSSTGPISGNTIYF. CDR3 DNA: TGCGCCAGCAGCTCGACAGGGCCCATCTCTGGAAACACCATATATTTT. Variable domain in full (rest from reference TRBV5-1 and TRBJ1-3): KAGVTQTPRYLIKTRGQQVTLSCSPISGHRSVSWYQQTPGQGLQFLFEYFSETQRNKGNFPGRFSGRQFSNSRSEMNVSTLELGDSALYLCASSSTGPISGNTIYFGEGSWLTVV.

V and J are TRBV19 and TRBJ1-5; a weak D match, TRBD1 (5 bases). Germline V CDR1 and CDR2: LNHDA, SQIVND (reference sequence). V lost 3 bases and J 6 bases, leaving 6 bases between the germline ends. CDR3 length: 12 residues. The CDR3 here is CASSMGGQPQHF. The CDR3 DNA follows: TGTGCCAGTAGTATGGGGGGTCAGCCCCAGCATTTT.

The chain uses TRBV11-2 and TRBJ2-3, with 10 positions matching TRBD2. The V and J ends lost 2 bases and 3 bases, in that order; junction bases with no gene match: 5. Germline CDR1 and CDR2: SGHAT and FQNNGV. This CDR3 is built from 16 residues. In DNA, the CDR3 is TGTGCCAGCAGCTTACAGAGCGGGAGGGCAACAGATACGCAGTATTTT. It is translated as CASSLQSGRATDTQYF.

The chain is built from TRBV6-1 and TRBJ2-5, with D uncertain. CDR1 MNHNS and CDR2 SASEGT come from the germline V gene. Trimming took off 4 bases at V and 5 bases at J, with 20 bases between the two ends. The CDR3 runs 16 residues. Here the CDR3 reads CASSGSRGSQEETQYF. DNA for the CDR3: TGTGCCAGCAGTGGTAGTAGAGGTTCCCAAGAGGAGACCCAGTACTTC.

The rearrangement links TRBV6-5 to TRBJ2-7, with 10 bases fitting TRBD2. Germline CDR1 and CDR2: MNHEY and SVGAGI. The V gene end was trimmed by 8 bases and the J gene end by 7 bases; junction bases not matched to a gene: 11. The CDR3 length is 14 residues. The CDR3 protein is CASQPASGSSEQYF. In nucleotides, the CDR3 is TGTGCCAGCCAACCGGCTAGCGGGAGTAGTGAGCAGTACTTC.

CDR3 bases: TGTGCCAGCAGAGGAGGGAGGCTCGATGAGCAGTTCTTC. Amino acid sequence: CASRGGRLDEQFF. The V and J genes are TRBV13 and TRBJ2-1; possible D gene TRBD2, 6 bases. V lost 6 bases, J lost 8 bases, and 14 bases lay in between. This CDR3 comprises 13 residues. CDR1 and CDR2 from the germline V gene are PRHDT and FYEKMQ (reference sequence).

This rearrangement joins TRBV14 to TRBJ2-7; a possible D gene is TRBD1 (5 bases). This CDR3 region has 13 residues. Germline V gene sequence: CDR1 SGHDN, CDR2 FVKESK. V lost 4 bases and J lost 3, with 10 bases in between. The CDR3 loop reads CASSRQPLYEQYF. DNA for the CDR3: TGTGCCAGCAGCCGACAGCCCCTCTACGAGCAGTACTTC.

The J gene is TRBJ2-3, the V gene TRBV14; D is unresolved. The germline V gene encodes CDR1 SGHDN and CDR2 FVKESK. Trimming stripped 4 bases from V and 6 bases from J, with 11 bases between. The CDR3 length is 13 residues. CDR3 region: CASSLNQRDTQYF. The CDR3 DNA is TGTGCCAGCAGCCTCAACCAGAGGGATACGCAGTATTTT. The full variable domain, its missing parts supplied by reference TRBV14 and TRBJ2-3, is EAGVTQFPSHSVIEKGQTVTLRCDPISGHDNLYWYRRVMGKEIKFLLHFVKESKQDESGMPNNRFLAERTGGTYSTLKVQPAELEDSGVYFCASSLNQRDTQYFGPGTRLTVL.

V and J are TRBV19 and TRBJ1-5; possible D gene TRBD1, 6 bases. The CDR3 extends over 16 amino acids. Per germline, CDR1 LNHDA and CDR2 SQIVND (reference sequence). V lost 10 bases and J lost 0, with 19 bases in between. In DNA, the CDR3 is TGTGCCACCCAGCATACAGGGTTTAGTAGCAATCAGCCCCAGCATTTT. Amino acids: CATQHTGFSSNQPQHF.

The rearrangement joins TRBV10-2 to TRBJ2-7, with 9 bases fitting TRBD1. Germline assignment: CDR1 WSHSY and CDR2 SAAADI. J was trimmed by 4 bases and V by 0 bases; bases with no gene match: 4. This CDR3 contains 15 residues. DNA for the CDR3: TGCGCCAGCAGTGAGTCTTGGACAGGGGTATACGAGCAGTACTTC. Its translation is CASSESWTGVYEQYF.

This chain uses TRBV19 with TRBJ1-1, with TRBD1 matching over 7 bases. The CDR3 has 18 amino acids. V trimming: 2 bases; J trimming: 6 bases; junction bases outside the gene matches: 18. Per the germline V gene, CDR1 is LNHDA and CDR2 is SQIVND (reference sequence). The CDR3, as DNA: TGTGCCAGTAGTATATCTCTCCCCGGGACAGTGGGTAGGGCTGAAGCTTTCTTT. This sequence encodes CASSISLPGTVGRAEAFF. Based on the CDR3 plus reference TRBV19 and TRBJ1-1, the full variable domain is DGGITQSPKYLFRKEGQNVTLSCEQNLNHDAMYWYRQDPGQGLRLIYYSQIVNDFQKGDIAEGYSVSREKKESFPLTVTSAQKNPTAFYLCASSISLPGTVGRAEAFFGQGTRLTVV.

The chain carries TRBV7-2 and TRBJ2-3; 14 nucleotides align to TRBD2. This CDR3 has 17 residues. V lost 0 bases, J lost 3 bases, and 2 bases stayed unmatched. Germline loops: CDR1 SGHTA, CDR2 FQGNSA. The DNA for the CDR3 is TGTGCCAGCAGCTTAGCTGGACTAGCGGGAGGAACAGATACGCAGTATTTT. Amino acids: CASSLAGLAGGTDTQYF. Full variable domain (missing parts from reference TRBV7-2 and TRBJ2-3): GAGVSQSPSNKVTEKGKDVELRCDPISGHTALYWYRQSLGQGLEFLIYFQGNSAPDKSGLPSDRFSAERTGGSVSTLTIQRTQQEDSAVYLCASSLAGLAGGTDTQYFGPGTRLTVL.

The chain couples TRBV6-6 to TRBJ2-1, with 13 bases fitting TRBD2. The trim removed 6 bases at V and 2 bases at J, leaving 4 bases unmatched. Germline V lookup: CDR1 MNHNY, CDR2 SVGAGI (reference sequence). The CDR3 is 16 amino acids. The CDR3 DNA reads TGTGCCAGCAGCCGGACTAGCGGGGGAACCTACAATGAGCAGTTCTTC. It specifies CASSRTSGGTYNEQFF.

The V gene is TRBV24-1, the J gene TRBJ2-2; 7 bases agree with TRBD1. This CDR3 spans 16 amino acids. CDR1 is KGHDR, CDR2 SFDVKD, per germline. V lost 3 bases and J lost 3; bases outside the gene matches: 6. This CDR3 is CATSDRIGTDTGELFF. The CDR3 bases are TGTGCCACCAGTGATCGAATCGGGACAGACACCGGGGAGCTGTTTTTT.

The chain links TRBV30 to TRBJ2-2; D may be TRBD1 (5 bases). V was cut by 1 base and J by 6 bases, with 12 bases left in between. The CDR3 loop spans 14 amino acids. Germline CDR1 is GTSNPN and CDR2 is SVGIG (reference sequence). CDR3 in DNA: TGTGCCTGGAGTGGCTTTGCAGGGTCCGGGGAGCTGTTTTTT. Translation: CAWSGFAGSGELFF. Combining the CDR3 with reference TRBV30 and TRBJ2-2 gives the whole variable domain SQTIHQWPATLVQPVGSPLSLECTVEGTSNPNLYWYRQAAGRGLQLLFYSVGIGQISSEVPQNLSASRPQDRQFILSSKKLLLSDSGFYLCAWSGFAGSGELFFGEGSRLTVL.

The chain recombines TRBV7-7 with TRBJ2-3, with D possibly being TRBD2 (6 bases). Germline CDR1 reads SSHAT; CDR2 reads FNYEAQ (reference sequence). The CDR3 consists of 15 residues. The V end was cut by 5 bases, the J end by 5 bases, with 17 bases between. DNA of the CDR3: TGTGCCAGCAGCCCCCGGGACTCGGCCATAGATACGCAGTATTTT. It codes for CASSPRDSAIDTQYF.

J is TRBJ2-7 and V is TRBV28; D remains unclear. The V and J ends lost 6 bases and 0 bases respectively, with 15 bases between them. The CDR3 extends over 15 amino acids. Germline CDR1 MDHEN, CDR2 SYDVKM. The CDR3 bases are TGTGCCAGCAGGTTGTGGTCAGTCTCCTCCTACGAGCAGTACTTC. Residues: CASRLWSVSSYEQYF.

The chain is built from TRBV6-5 and TRBJ2-7, with a weak D call TRBD1 (5 bases). The CDR3 length is 13 residues. CDR1 MNHEY and CDR2 SVGAGI come from the germline V gene. Trimming took 6 bases from V and 5 from J, leaving 14 bases between them. The CDR3, as DNA: TGTGCCAGCAGCTTGATAAGGGGTGACGAGCAGTACTTC. It is translated as CASSLIRGDEQYF.

The CDR3 bases are TGCAGCGTTCAGGCTGGGGCCGAGCAGTACTTC. Its protein product is CSVQAGAEQYF. The gene calls are TRBV29-1 and TRBJ2-7; weak D call: TRBD1 (5 bases). CDR1 is SQVTM and CDR2 is ANQGSEA in the germline V gene. Trimming left V 5 bases short and J 6 bases short, with 11 bases between. CDR3 length equals 11 residues.

A note on this clone: Other DNA sequences from this sample encode an identical CDR3 as well. The chain recombines TRBV11-2 with TRBJ2-1, with D tentatively TRBD1 (5 bases). This CDR3 contains 14 residues. Germline CDR1 reads SGHAT; CDR2 reads FQNNGV. V was shortened by 0 bases and J by 3 bases, with 6 bases between the two germline ends. Here the CDR3 reads CASSLDRGYNEQFF. DNA of the CDR3: TGTGCCAGCAGCTTAGATAGGGGCTACAATGAGCAGTTCTTC.

The rearrangement uses TRBV28 and TRBJ1-4; the D gene is possibly TRBD1 (6 bases). V was clipped by 6 bases and J by 10 bases, with 18 bases between them. From germline, CDR1 is MDHEN and CDR2 SYDVKM. There are 14 residues in the CDR3. In DNA form, the CDR3 reads TGTGCCAGCAGGTTCGACAGGTCAAGCGCAAAACTGTTTTTT. The encoded protein is CASRFDRSSAKLFF.

J is TRBJ2-7 and V is TRBV7-9; 7 nucleotides align to TRBD2. Germline V gene lookup returns CDR1 SEHNR and CDR2 FQNEAQ (reference sequence). This CDR3 has 16 residues. V lost 1 base and J lost 4; bases outside the gene matches: 10. This chain's CDR3 is CASSLDAGGSRYEQYF. CDR3 DNA sequence: TGTGCCAGCAGCTTAGACGCCGGCGGGAGTCGGTACGAGCAGTACTTC.

The chain uses TRBV5-1 and TRBJ2-7, with 7 positions matching TRBD2. Germline trimming cut 2 bases from V and 5 bases from J; bases unmatched to any gene: 7. CDR1 SGHRS and CDR2 YFSETQ come from the germline V gene. CDR3 size: 14 residues. The CDR3 sequence is CASSFPGGSDEQYF. Written as DNA, the CDR3 is TGCGCCAGCAGCTTTCCCGGGGGGTCGGACGAGCAGTACTTC.

The J gene is TRBJ2-7, the V gene TRBV25-1, with 7 bases matching TRBD1. This CDR3 contains 13 residues. J lost 7 bases, V lost 1 base, and 4 bases had no gene match. CDR1 and CDR2 (germline): MGHDK, SYGVNS. CDR3 region: CASSELGQEEQYF. DNA of the CDR3: TGTGCCAGCAGTGAATTAGGACAGGAGGAGCAGTACTTC.

The chain combines TRBV11-2 with TRBJ2-1, with TRBD1 matching over 7 bases. Germline CDR1 and CDR2: SGHAT and FQNNGV. Unmatched junction bases numbered 9, after V lost 2 bases and J lost 5 bases. This CDR3 is 16 amino acids long. The CDR3 DNA follows: TGTGCCAGCAGCTTACCCTACGGACAGGCAGACAATGAGCAGTTCTTC. Its translation is CASSLPYGQADNEQFF.

The chain carries TRBV5-1 and TRBJ2-2; D gene unclear. The V gene lost 3 bases and the J gene lost 6 bases, with 15 bases spanning the gap. CDR3 length equals 15 residues. Germline V gene lookup returns CDR1 SGHRS and CDR2 YFSETQ. DNA of the CDR3: TGCGCCAGCAGCTCCATAATAGCCCTGCCCGGGGAGCTGTTTTTT. Its translation is CASSSIIALPGELFF. The full variable domain, in which reference TRBV5-1 and TRBJ2-2 provide the parts outside the CDR3, is KAGVTQTPRYLIKTRGQQVTLSCSPISGHRSVSWYQQTPGQGLQFLFEYFSETQRNKGNFPGRFSGRQFSNSRSEMNVSTLELGDSALYLCASSSIIALPGELFFGEGSRLTVL.

The chain has TRBV28 and TRBJ1-2; TRBD1 might be the D (6 bases). V gave up 7 bases and J gave up 2 bases, with 20 bases separating them. CDR3 length: 16 amino acids. Germline CDR1 and CDR2: MDHEN and SYDVKM. CDR3 bases: TGTGCCAGCAACTTACAGGGTAGTGGCTCGAACTATGGCTACACCTTC. Amino acid sequence: CASNLQGSGSNYGYTF.

The chain is built from TRBV2 and TRBJ1-4, with D hard to call. The germline CDR1 and CDR2 sequences are SNHLY and FYNNEI. The CDR3 loop spans 15 amino acids. The V end lost 2 bases, the J end lost 5 bases, and 12 bases lay between the germline ends. CDR3 residues: CASSEQETTNEKLFF. CDR3 bases: TGTGCCAGCAGTGAACAGGAGACTACAAATGAAAAACTGTTTTTT.